One sample yielded the 21 T cell receptor beta chains listed below, sequenced in a study of cytomegalovirus exposure and HLA in healthy donors. It was with 60 Vbeta and 13 Jbeta primers that the PCR ran. Clones were read by immunoSEQ multiplex PCR, and TCRdb kept only the in-frame ones, dropping some. The data contain roughly 250,000 clones, around two thirds of them seen just once; the ten biggest clones take up under 2.5%. Sequencing was done on a sample of PBMCs. These receptors were obtained from a female donor in good health and CMV-seronegative.

The J gene is TRBJ2-5, the V gene TRBV12-2; TRBD2 was called by the table and not checked on the DNA. TRBV12-2 is a recognized pseudogene. The CDR3 covers 19 residues. The CDR3 loop is CASRLEGATSGRLGETQYF. The DNA of the CDR3 is TGTGCAAGTCGCTTAGAGGGGGCCACTAGCGGGAGGTTGGGAGAGACCCAGTACTTC.

The rearrangement joins TRBV9 to TRBJ2-6; D is ambiguous. Per germline, CDR1 SGDLS and CDR2 YYNGEE. Trimming took off 3 bases at V and 0 bases at J, with 13 bases between the two ends. CDR3 length: 17 amino acids. The CDR3 nucleotides are TGTGCCAGCAGCGCATCATCCGGTTCCTCTGGGGCCAACGTCCTGACTTTC. Translated, it gives CASSASSGSSGANVLTF.

This chain joins TRBV28 and TRBJ2-7; 8 positions match TRBD2. The CDR3 length is 15 residues. In germline, CDR1 is MDHEN, CDR2 SYDVKM. V lost 3 bases, J lost 0 bases, and 4 bases stayed unmatched. Written as DNA, the CDR3 is TGTGCCAGCAGTTTCGGGGGGGCTAGCTCCTACGAGCAGTACTTC. As protein: CASSFGGASSYEQYF.

CDR3 in amino acids: CAWSEPQGEQYF. The CDR3 DNA sequence: TGTGCCTGGAGCGAACCCCAGGGGGAGCAGTACTTC. This chain uses TRBV30 with TRBJ2-7, with D possibly being TRBD1 (6 bases). This CDR3 is built from 12 residues. V shed 3 bases and J shed 7 bases, with 13 bases lying between them. Germline lookup yields CDR1 GTSNPN and CDR2 SVGIG (reference sequence).

In its sample, this clone was seen a few times. The gene calls are TRBV28 and TRBJ1-1; possible D gene TRBD1, 5 bases. The CDR3 covers 15 residues. V shed 2 bases and J shed 4 bases, with 14 bases lying between them. In germline, CDR1 is MDHEN, CDR2 SYDVKM. The CDR3 coding sequence is TGTGCCAGCAGTTTAATGGGCAAGGGGCGCACTGAAGCTTTCTTT. The encoded protein is CASSLMGKGRTEAFF.

The chain links TRBV14 to TRBJ1-2; D perhaps matches TRBD1 (6 bases). Trimming stripped 4 bases from V and 1 base from J, with 13 bases between. This CDR3 has 15 residues. CDR1 is SGHDN, CDR2 FVKESK, per germline. The CDR3 DNA is TGTGCCAGCAGCCTATCAACAGGGATTAACTATGGCTACACCTTC. Amino acids: CASSLSTGINYGYTF.

This chain links TRBV28 with TRBJ1-1; D is uncertain. This CDR3 comprises 15 residues. V was clipped by 6 bases and J by 5 bases, with 19 bases between them. The germline V gene has CDR1 MDHEN and CDR2 SYDVKM. The CDR3 bases are TGTGCCAGCAGCTCGGCCGAATTTGGAGGGACTGAAGCTTTCTTT. This translates into CASSSAEFGGTEAFF. The variable domain in full, with the rest retrieved from reference TRBV28 and TRBJ1-1, is DVKVTQSSRYLVKRTGEKVFLECVQDMDHENMFWYRQDPGLGLRLIYFSYDVKMKEKGDIPEGYSVSREKKERFSLILESASTNQTSMYLCASSSAEFGGTEAFFGQGTRLTVV.

The rearrangement uses TRBV28 and TRBJ1-5; no clear D gene. The V gene lost 6 bases and the J gene lost 4 bases, with 7 bases spanning the gap. The CDR3 is 12 amino acids. Looked up from germline, CDR1 is MDHEN and CDR2 is SYDVKM. The CDR3 coding sequence is TGTGCCAGCAGCCTAGCGAATCAGCCCCAGCATTTT. This gives the protein CASSLANQPQHF.

The chain combines TRBV6-1 with TRBJ1-4, with 10 nucleotides matching TRBD1. J lost 8 bases, V lost 6 bases, and 6 bases had no gene match. This CDR3 has 14 residues. Germline loops: CDR1 MNHNS, CDR2 SASEGT. DNA of the CDR3: TGTGCCAGCAGAACCGGGACAGGGGACGAAAAACTGTTTTTT. Translation gives CASRTGTGDEKLFF.

Points on this clone: One end of the junction is discordant with germline, which a read error may explain. This sequence joins TRBV6-5 and TRBJ1-3; no firm D call. Germline V gene lookup returns CDR1 MNHEY and CDR2 SVGAGI. The CDR3 totals 13 residues. The CDR3 reads CSSSYSDGGTIYF. The CDR3 region has the DNA TGTTCCAGCAGTTACTCGGATGGAGGCACCATATATTTT.

This clone was found a few times. This chain connects TRBV5-1 to TRBJ2-3; 10 bases fit TRBD2. Germline V gene data show CDR1 as SGHRS and CDR2 as YFSETQ. The V gene end was trimmed by 8 bases and the J gene end by 5 bases; junction bases not matched to a gene: 11. This CDR3 has 15 amino acids. In nucleotides, the CDR3 is TGCGCCAGTTTTACAGGACTAGCGGTCCAAGATACGCAGTATTTT. Residues: CASFTGLAVQDTQYF.

The V gene is TRBV14, the J gene TRBJ2-7; D remains ambiguous. CDR1 is SGHDN and CDR2 is FVKESK in the germline V gene. The ends were cut back, 1 base at V and 6 bases at J, with 13 bases in the middle. The CDR3 is 14 amino acids. The CDR3 DNA sequence: TGTGCCAGCAGCCAAGGAGGCAACGTCCCCGAGCAGTACTTC. Translating it yields CASSQGGNVPEQYF.

This chain joins TRBV7-9 and TRBJ2-7; TRBD1 is a possible D gene (5 bases). The V end lost 3 bases, the J end lost 6 bases, and 9 bases lay between the germline ends. The CDR3 is 12 amino acids. The germline V gene encodes CDR1 SEHNR and CDR2 FQNEAQ (reference sequence). The DNA of the CDR3 is TGTGCCAGCAGCTTGACCACAGGCGAGCAGTACTTC. It specifies CASSLTTGEQYF.

This clone was picked up one time. At one boundary the junction diverges from the germline segment, which might be a read error. This rearrangement joins TRBV7-9 to TRBJ1-2, with D uncertain. The V gene's germline CDR1 is SEHNR and CDR2 FQNEAQ (reference sequence). The CDR3 has 13 amino acids. The CDR3 DNA follows: TGTTCCAGCAGCTTAAGCGTCAACTATGGCTACACCTTC. It specifies CSSSLSVNYGYTF.

This clone was picked up a small number of times. The gene calls are TRBV5-6 and TRBJ2-2; 10 bases align to TRBD1. CDR3 size: 16 residues. Trimming took 1 base from V and 3 from J; bases not matched to a gene: 3. Per germline, CDR1 SGHDT and CDR2 YYEEEE. The CDR3 loop reads CASSLMGQGYTGELFF. DNA of the CDR3: TGTGCCAGCAGCTTGATGGGACAGGGGTACACCGGGGAGCTGTTTTTT.

The rearrangement uses TRBV10-1 and TRBJ2-7; maybe TRBD1 (5 bases). The CDR3 runs 13 residues. Trimming pared 4 bases from V and 3 bases from J, leaving 10 bases between. CDR1 and CDR2 (germline): WNHNN, SYGVQD (reference sequence). The CDR3 loop reads CASSAGSHYEQYF. CDR3 DNA: TGCGCCAGCAGTGCAGGGTCCCACTACGAGCAGTACTTC.

J is TRBJ1-1 and V is TRBV10-3; D unclear. V was cut by 8 bases and J by 0 bases, with 13 bases left in between. From germline, CDR1 is ENHRY and CDR2 SYGVKD. This CDR3 spans 14 amino acids. In DNA, the CDR3 is TGTGCCATCCGGAGACCCGAGATGAACACTGAAGCTTTCTTT. Translated: CAIRRPEMNTEAFF.

This clone was found a few times. This chain uses TRBV7-2 with TRBJ2-1; 10 bases align to TRBD2. CDR1 is SGHTA and CDR2 is FQGNSA in the germline V gene. The junction had 8 bases not matched to a gene; V was cut back by 2 bases and J by 7 bases. This CDR3 region has 16 residues. The CDR3 DNA reads as TGTGCCAGCAGCTTAATCGCTAGCGGGAGAAGGAATGAGCAGTTCTTC. It specifies CASSLIASGRRNEQFF. The full variable domain, completed using reference TRBV7-2 and TRBJ2-1, is GAGVSQSPSNKVTEKGKDVELRCDPISGHTALYWYRQSLGQGLEFLIYFQGNSAPDKSGLPSDRFSAERTGGSVSTLTIQRTQQEDSAVYLCASSLIASGRRNEQFFGPGTRLTVL.

This clone was observed a single time. J is TRBJ2-3 and V is TRBV5-4, with TRBD2 matching over 8 bases. The CDR3 loop spans 17 amino acids. The germline CDR1 and CDR2 sequences are SGHNT and YYREEE (reference sequence). V was pared by 0 bases and J by 0 bases, with 6 bases of the junction left unmatched. The CDR3 region is CASSLGGGRVSTDTQYF. The CDR3 bases are TGTGCCAGCAGCTTGGGCGGGGGGCGAGTCAGCACAGATACGCAGTATTTT.

The V and J genes are TRBV7-9 and TRBJ2-2; 12 bases are shared with TRBD2. There are 16 residues in the CDR3. Trimming at V came to 6 bases and at J to 5 bases, leaving 7 bases not matched to a gene. The V gene's germline CDR1 is SEHNR and CDR2 FQNEAQ (reference sequence). The CDR3 nucleotides read TGTGCCAGCAGTACTCTAGCGGGAGGGCCAACCGGGGAGCTGTTTTTT. It specifies CASSTLAGGPTGELFF.

The V and J genes are TRBV6-4 and TRBJ2-1; D not resolved. The CDR3 has 15 residues. Germline CDR1 and CDR2: MRHNA and SNTAGT. The V and J ends lost 0 bases and 0 bases respectively, with 6 bases between them. The CDR3 region has the DNA TGTGCCAGCAGTGACTCGTTGAGCTCCTACAATGAGCAGTTCTTC. Translated, it gives CASSDSLSSYNEQFF.